This is a list of T cell receptor beta chains from one sample in a study of early T cells in non-severe SARS-CoV-2 infection. From the 5' RACE reads, TCRdb called clonotypes with MiXCR, one entry per CDR3 protein. The sample contains about 98,000 distinct CDR3 sequences, roughly 9.6% of which appear only once. Sequencing used whole blood. Receptor source: an adult who was a healthcare worker with PCR-confirmed SARS-CoV-2 infection or an uninfected control (not recorded which). Each CDR3 is given with its conserved first and last residue. D genes are given only for firm matches. Size tells how often a clone was seen (once, few, many) or the class of an expanded clone, and some rows leave it out.

J gene: TRBJ2-7
CDR3 length: 14
clone size: NA
D gene: NA
V gene: TRBV18
CDR3 DNA: TGTGCCAGCCACCGGGACGGTCTCTCCTACGAGCAGTACTTC
CDR3 protein: CASHRDGLSYEQYF

J gene: TRBJ2-7
CDR3 length: 13
clone size: few
D gene: TRBD1
V gene: TRBV10-1
CDR3 DNA: TGCGCCAGCAGTGGAAAGACAGGGGGCGAGCAGTACTTC
CDR3 protein: CASSGKTGGEQYF

J gene: TRBJ1-1
CDR3 length: 14
clone size: many
D gene: NA
V gene: TRBV7-3
CDR3 DNA: TGTGCCAGCAGCTATGATGGACAGTCCACTGAAGCTTTCTTT
CDR3 protein: CASSYDGQSTEAFF

J gene: TRBJ2-1
CDR3 length: 14
clone size: once
D gene: NA
V gene: TRBV4-2
CDR3 DNA: TGTGCCAGCAGTCGACCAGGACTTTCCAATGAGCAGTTCTTC
CDR3 protein: CASSRPGLSNEQFF

J gene: TRBJ1-2
CDR3 length: 14
clone size: NA
D gene: TRBD1
V gene: TRBV2
CDR3 DNA: TGTGCCAGCAACCCGGGACAGTCTAACTATGGCTACACCTTC
CDR3 protein: CASNPGQSNYGYTF

J gene: TRBJ2-7
CDR3 length: 13
clone size: few
D gene: TRBD2
V gene: TRBV28
CDR3 DNA: TGTGCCAGCAGTTTTAGCGGGAGGGGGGAGCAGTACTTC
CDR3 protein: CASSFSGRGEQYF

J gene: TRBJ1-1
CDR3 length: 14
clone size: many
D gene: NA
V gene: TRBV28
CDR3 DNA: TGTGCCAGCAGTTTATGGCAGGGAAGAACTGAAGCTTTCTTT
CDR3 protein: CASSLWQGRTEAFF

J gene: TRBJ1-4
CDR3 length: 15
clone size: few
D gene: NA
V gene: TRBV6-5
CDR3 DNA: TGTGCCAGCAGTTACAAGGACGGTCCTAATGAAAAACTGTTTTTT
CDR3 protein: CASSYKDGPNEKLFF

J gene: TRBJ1-2
CDR3 length: 14
clone size: few
D gene: NA
V gene: TRBV25-1
CDR3 DNA: TGTGCCAGCAGTGAGGCTCGGGAATCCTATGGCTACACCTTC
CDR3 protein: CASSEARESYGYTF

J gene: TRBJ2-3
CDR3 length: 18
clone size: NA
D gene: NA
V gene: TRBV20-1
CDR3 DNA: TGCAGTGCTAGAGATTATAGTCCCTCAGGTCGACGGGCAGATACGCAGTATTTT
CDR3 protein: CSARDYSPSGRRADTQYF

J gene: TRBJ1-1
CDR3 length: 12
clone size: NA
D gene: TRBD1
V gene: TRBV12-3/TRBV12-4
CDR3 DNA: TGTGCCAGCAGTCCAGGGGGCGCTGAAGCTTTCTTT
CDR3 protein: CASSPGGAEAFF

J gene: TRBJ1-2
CDR3 length: 11
clone size: NA
D gene: NA
V gene: TRBV29-1
CDR3 DNA: TGCAGCGTGAGACAGCCAGATGGCTACACCTTC
CDR3 protein: CSVRQPDGYTF

J gene: TRBJ1-1
CDR3 length: 18
clone size: many
D gene: NA
V gene: TRBV1
CDR3 DNA: TGCACCAGCAGCCAAGTCCCCCGGGACAGGGGGCAGGTGATTGAAGCTTTCTTT
CDR3 protein: CTSSQVPRDRGQVIEAFF

J gene: TRBJ1-2
CDR3 length: 16
clone size: NA
D gene: NA
V gene: TRBV5-6
CDR3 DNA: TGTGCCAGCAGCATGCTCCCAGGGAAGGGTAACTATGGCTACACCTTC
CDR3 protein: CASSMLPGKGNYGYTF

J gene: TRBJ2-1
CDR3 length: 14
clone size: few
D gene: TRBD2
V gene: TRBV5-1
CDR3 DNA: TGCGCCAGCAGAGTTAGCGGGAGCAACAATGAGCAGTTCTTC
CDR3 protein: CASRVSGSNNEQFF

J gene: TRBJ2-2
CDR3 length: 15
clone size: NA
D gene: NA
V gene: TRBV3-1
CDR3 DNA: TGTGCCAGCAGCCAAGAAAGGCTACTCGCCGGGGAGCTGTTTTTT
CDR3 protein: CASSQERLLAGELFF

J gene: TRBJ2-1
CDR3 length: 15
clone size: NA
D gene: NA
V gene: TRBV14
CDR3 DNA: TGTGCCAGCAGCCAAGAGGGGGTGGCCAGGAATGAGCAGTTCTTC
CDR3 protein: CASSQEGVARNEQFF

J gene: TRBJ2-3
CDR3 length: 14
clone size: NA
D gene: TRBD2
V gene: TRBV10-3
CDR3 DNA: TGTGCCATCAGTGAGGGACTAGCTTCAGATACGCAGTATTTT
CDR3 protein: CAISEGLASDTQYF

J gene: TRBJ2-7
CDR3 length: 16
clone size: many
D gene: TRBD1
V gene: TRBV18
CDR3 DNA: TGTGCCAGCTCACCCCCTCGGACAGGGGAACGTGACGAGCAGTACTTC
CDR3 protein: CASSPPRTGERDEQYF

J gene: TRBJ2-3
CDR3 length: 14
clone size: many
D gene: NA
V gene: TRBV27
CDR3 DNA: TGTGCCAGCAGTTTAGAACAAAGCACAGATACGCAGTATTTT
CDR3 protein: CASSLEQSTDTQYF

J gene: TRBJ1-4
CDR3 length: 13
clone size: many
D gene: NA
V gene: TRBV29-1
CDR3 DNA: TGCAGCGTTTTTGGGCAGGGGCGAGAGGAACTGTTTTTT
CDR3 protein: CSVFGQGREELFF

J gene: TRBJ2-7
CDR3 length: 16
clone size: few
D gene: TRBD1
V gene: TRBV28
CDR3 DNA: TGTGCCACCTCAGGGTCGGGGACAGGAGGTCTCTACGAGCAGTACTTC
CDR3 protein: CATSGSGTGGLYEQYF

J gene: TRBJ2-7
CDR3 length: 17
clone size: few
D gene: TRBD2
V gene: TRBV6-2/TRBV6-3
CDR3 DNA: TGTGCCAGCAGTTACTATCCTAGCGGGAGGGCCAGGTACGAGCAGTACTTC
CDR3 protein: CASSYYPSGRARYEQYF

J gene: TRBJ2-6
CDR3 length: 18
clone size: NA
D gene: TRBD2
V gene: TRBV4-1
CDR3 DNA: TGCGCCAGCAGCCAAGATTTTGCGGGAGTTCCTGGGGCCAACGTCCTGACTTTC
CDR3 protein: CASSQDFAGVPGANVLTF

J gene: TRBJ2-1
CDR3 length: 17
clone size: few
D gene: NA
V gene: TRBV15
CDR3 DNA: TGTGCCACCAGCGGCTCTTTAGGACTAAGGACCTACAATGAGCAGTTCTTC
CDR3 protein: CATSGSLGLRTYNEQFF

J gene: TRBJ2-2
CDR3 length: 14
clone size: many
D gene: NA
V gene: TRBV5-1
CDR3 DNA: TGCGCCAGCAGCTCCACAGGAAACACCGGGGAGCTGTTTTTT
CDR3 protein: CASSSTGNTGELFF

J gene: TRBJ1-5
CDR3 length: 16
clone size: many
D gene: TRBD1
V gene: TRBV18
CDR3 DNA: TGTGCCAGCTCAGGGACAGGGGCGGGTGGCAATCAGCCCCAGCATTTT
CDR3 protein: CASSGTGAGGNQPQHF

J gene: TRBJ2-7
CDR3 length: 13
clone size: many
D gene: TRBD1
V gene: TRBV7-3
CDR3 DNA: TGTGCCAGCAGCCGGGACAGGGGGAGCGAGCAGTACTTC
CDR3 protein: CASSRDRGSEQYF

J gene: TRBJ1-6
CDR3 length: 17
clone size: few
D gene: NA
V gene: TRBV6-5
CDR3 DNA: TGTGCCAGCAGTTACTCGAGGGGCAGCTCCTATAATTCACCCCTCCACTTT
CDR3 protein: CASSYSRGSSYNSPLHF

J gene: TRBJ1-1
CDR3 length: 13
clone size: NA
D gene: NA
V gene: TRBV6-6
CDR3 DNA: TGTGCCAGCCGGAGGGACCCAGGGACTGAAGCTTTCTTT
CDR3 protein: CASRRDPGTEAFF

J gene: TRBJ1-2
CDR3 length: 14
clone size: few
D gene: NA
V gene: TRBV3-1
CDR3 DNA: TGTGCCAGCAGCCAAACCGCATCTAACTATGGCTACACCTTC
CDR3 protein: CASSQTASNYGYTF

J gene: TRBJ2-2
CDR3 length: 16
clone size: few
D gene: TRBD2
V gene: TRBV7-3
CDR3 DNA: TGTGCCAGCAGCTTAAGTGGCGGGAGAGAGACCGGGGAGCTGTTTTTT
CDR3 protein: CASSLSGGRETGELFF

J gene: TRBJ2-1
CDR3 length: 14
clone size: many
D gene: NA
V gene: TRBV29-1
CDR3 DNA: TGCAGCGTTGAAAGGGGGGCGGTGTACAATGAGCAGTTCTTC
CDR3 protein: CSVERGAVYNEQFF

J gene: TRBJ1-6
CDR3 length: 14
clone size: NA
D gene: NA
V gene: TRBV5-5
CDR3 DNA: TGTGCCAGCAGGCCCGGGACCGAAGCTTCACCCCTCCACTTT
CDR3 protein: CASRPGTEASPLHF

J gene: TRBJ2-1
CDR3 length: 12
clone size: few
D gene: NA
V gene: TRBV27
CDR3 DNA: TGTGCCAGCGGGAGTCCTGGCAATGAGCAGTTCTTC
CDR3 protein: CASGSPGNEQFF

J gene: TRBJ1-6
CDR3 length: 13
clone size: NA
D gene: NA
V gene: TRBV7-2
CDR3 DNA: TGTGCCAGCAGTCCCGAGTATAATTCACCCCTCCACTTT
CDR3 protein: CASSPEYNSPLHF

J gene: TRBJ2-3
CDR3 length: 14
clone size: few
D gene: NA
V gene: TRBV27
CDR3 DNA: TGTGCCAGCATTACGAGAGGCCTGGGCGGGACGCAGTATTTT
CDR3 protein: CASITRGLGGTQYF

J gene: TRBJ2-7
CDR3 length: 16
clone size: few
D gene: TRBD2
V gene: TRBV7-8
CDR3 DNA: TGTGCCAGCAGCTTACTAAGCGGGGGGCTATCCTACGAGCAGTACTTC
CDR3 protein: CASSLLSGGLSYEQYF

J gene: TRBJ2-7
CDR3 length: 11
clone size: few
D gene: NA
V gene: TRBV2
CDR3 DNA: TGTGCCAGCAGTGGGCACCACGAGCAGTACTTC
CDR3 protein: CASSGHHEQYF

J gene: TRBJ2-1
CDR3 length: 13
clone size: many
D gene: NA
V gene: TRBV11-2
CDR3 DNA: TGTGCCAGCAGCTTAGGGTGGGATGGTGAGCAGTTCTTC
CDR3 protein: CASSLGWDGEQFF

J gene: TRBJ1-2
CDR3 length: 11
clone size: many
D gene: NA
V gene: TRBV7-9
CDR3 DNA: TGTGCCAGCAGCTTGAGATTGGGCTACACCTTC
CDR3 protein: CASSLRLGYTF

J gene: TRBJ1-2
CDR3 length: 15
clone size: few
D gene: NA
V gene: TRBV27
CDR3 DNA: TGTGCCAGCAGTTTATCTGCGGGAACCAACTATGGCTACACCTTC
CDR3 protein: CASSLSAGTNYGYTF

J gene: TRBJ1-1
CDR3 length: 12
clone size: few
D gene: TRBD1
V gene: TRBV7-9
CDR3 DNA: TGTGCCAGCAGCTTCCAGGGGGCTGAAGCTTTCTTT
CDR3 protein: CASSFQGAEAFF

J gene: TRBJ2-7
CDR3 length: 14
clone size: many
D gene: NA
V gene: TRBV5-1
CDR3 DNA: TGCGCCAGCAGCCCCGGGACGGCGGGCTACGAGCAGTACTTC
CDR3 protein: CASSPGTAGYEQYF

J gene: TRBJ2-7
CDR3 length: 16
clone size: few
D gene: TRBD2
V gene: TRBV6-1
CDR3 DNA: TGTGCCAGCAGTGACCGCCGGCGGGAGACCACCTACGAGCAGTACTTC
CDR3 protein: CASSDRRRETTYEQYF

J gene: TRBJ1-1
CDR3 length: 14
clone size: few
D gene: NA
V gene: TRBV18
CDR3 DNA: TGTGCCAGCTCATCTGTATGGGGGAACACTGAAGCTTTCTTT
CDR3 protein: CASSSVWGNTEAFF

J gene: TRBJ2-3
CDR3 length: 14
clone size: NA
D gene: NA
V gene: TRBV13
CDR3 DNA: TGTGCCAGCAGCCCGGGACTCTTCACAGATACGCAGTATTTT
CDR3 protein: CASSPGLFTDTQYF

J gene: TRBJ1-1
CDR3 length: 13
clone size: many
D gene: NA
V gene: TRBV30
CDR3 DNA: TGTGCCTGGAGGCGGACAGTGAACACTGAAGCTTTCTTT
CDR3 protein: CAWRRTVNTEAFF

J gene: TRBJ2-3
CDR3 length: 14
clone size: few
D gene: NA
V gene: TRBV24-1
CDR3 DNA: TGTGCCACCAGTGATTACCCGCACACAGATACGCAGTATTTT
CDR3 protein: CATSDYPHTDTQYF

J gene: TRBJ2-2
CDR3 length: 18
clone size: few
D gene: TRBD1
V gene: TRBV12-5
CDR3 DNA: TGTGCTAGTGGTTTGGCCAGAACCGGGACAGAAGACACCGGGGAGCTGTTTTTT
CDR3 protein: CASGLARTGTEDTGELFF

J gene: TRBJ1-5
CDR3 length: 13
clone size: many
D gene: NA
V gene: TRBV18
CDR3 DNA: TGTGCCAGCTCACCCAGGGTTGATCAGCCCCAGCATTTT
CDR3 protein: CASSPRVDQPQHF

J gene: TRBJ1-2
CDR3 length: 14
clone size: NA
D gene: NA
V gene: TRBV20-1
CDR3 DNA: TGCAGTGCTAGCATCAACGGACAGTCCTATGGCTACACCTTC
CDR3 protein: CSASINGQSYGYTF